This T cell receptor (beta chain) stems from a study of blood T cell repertoires in COVID-19. The V gene lost 3 bases and the J gene lost 2 bases, with 14 bases spanning the gap. CDR1 and CDR2 (germline): SGHRS, YFSETQ. The CDR3 is 15 residues long. Sequenced by immunoSEQ multiplex PCR; TCRdb stores in-frame clones only, minus some. In the table there are a few hundred thousand clones, 80% to 90% of which are singletons. Everyone who took part was roughly 18 to 89 years old, and they came from 24 US areas. The study assigned cohorts using participant-reported clinical history. The chain recombines TRBV5-1 with TRBJ1-1; D is possibly TRBD1 (6 bases). Input material: PBMCs or T cells enriched from blood (not recorded which). The origin of this receptor is a young man who had recovered from COVID-19. CDR3 in DNA: TGCGCCAGCAGCTACCTGGGACAATTTAACACTGAAGCTTTCTTT. This encodes CASSYLGQFNTEAFF.